The 27 T cell receptor beta chains reported below all come from one sample, sequenced in a study of metastatic and nonmetastatic thyroid tumors (dated by TCRdb to about 2020). No treatment had been received by any patient before thyroid surgery. The library was produced with PCR. The sample was run on an Illumina HiSeq 4000. Starting from the raw public reads, TCRdb applied fastp trimming at Q25, assembled clones with MiXCR and retained in-frame beta chains. For this sample there are tens of thousands of clones; roughly a quarter appear just once. More than 12% of the sample is taken by the ten largest. Sequenced input: tumor tissue. These TCRs come from a female donor with papillary thyroid cancer or a benign thyroid nodule (not recorded which). Some clones in this sample may be carry-over from other donors' samples.

There are many counts of this clone. This chain links TRBV9 with TRBJ1-2; D might be TRBD1 (5 bases). Trimming removed 0 bases at V and 5 bases at J, with 8 bases between. Germline lookup yields CDR1 SGDLS and CDR2 YYNGEE. The CDR3 runs 13 residues. In nucleotides, the CDR3 is TGTGCCAGCAGCGTAGAGTCAGGGTATGGCTACACCTTC. It translates to CASSVESGYGYTF. Complete variable domain (other parts from reference TRBV9 and TRBJ1-2): DSGVTQTPKHLITATGQRVTLRCSPRSGDLSVYWYQQSLDQGLQFLIQYYNGEERAKGNILERFSAQQFPDLHSELNLSSLELGDSALYFCASSVESGYGYTFGSGTRLTVV.

This clone has ten or more counts. This chain joins TRBV5-2 and TRBJ2-3; no DNA check was done on the table's D call, TRBD1. TRBV5-2 is a documented pseudogene. The CDR3 contains 15 residues. CDR3 sequence: CASSFGGPGTDTQYF. CDR3 coding DNA: TGTGCCAGCTCGTTTGGGGGGCCTGGCACAGATACGCAGTATTTT.

Ten or more counts support this clone. The V and J genes are TRBV6-5 and TRBJ1-2; the D is unclear. The CDR3 totals 14 residues. The germline CDR1 and CDR2 sequences are MNHEY and SVGAGI. V lost 0 bases to trimming and J lost 6 bases, with 11 bases between them. The CDR3 region is CASSYSDSSDGYTF. The CDR3 nucleotides are TGTGCCAGCAGTTACTCGGATAGTTCGGATGGCTACACCTTC.

The chain has TRBV5-1 and TRBJ2-1; D remains unclear. The V end was cut by 4 bases, the J end by 6 bases, with 11 bases between. This CDR3 is built from 13 residues. The germline V gene encodes CDR1 SGHRS and CDR2 YFSETQ. The CDR3 coding sequence is TGCGCCAGCAGCACCGACTGGGGCAATGAGCAGTTCTTC. It specifies CASSTDWGNEQFF. Complete variable domain (other parts from reference TRBV5-1 and TRBJ2-1): KAGVTQTPRYLIKTRGQQVTLSCSPISGHRSVSWYQQTPGQGLQFLFEYFSETQRNKGNFPGRFSGRQFSNSRSEMNVSTLELGDSALYLCASSTDWGNEQFFGPGTRLTVL.

This clone was found a few times. The chain carries TRBV19 and TRBJ1-2; TRBD1 agrees at 10 bases. Germline V gene data show CDR1 as LNHDA and CDR2 as SQIVND (reference sequence). Unmatched junction bases numbered 6, after V lost 4 bases and J lost 4 bases. The CDR3 sequence is 15 residues long. The CDR3 protein is CASSRQGAIGYGYTF. The DNA for the CDR3 is TGTGCCAGTAGTAGACAGGGGGCGATCGGCTATGGCTACACCTTC.

This clone was recorded at least ten times. The V gene is TRBV24-1, the J gene TRBJ2-2; tentative D call: TRBD1 (6 bases). Trimming cost V 5 bases and J 1 base, with 10 bases left between them. CDR1 and CDR2 from the germline V gene are KGHDR and SFDVKD. The CDR3 consists of 15 residues. CDR3 sequence: CATSAQGQNTGELFF. The DNA for the CDR3 is TGTGCCACCAGTGCCCAGGGACAGAACACCGGGGAGCTGTTTTTT.

The chain is built from TRBV5-1 and TRBJ2-7; no clear D. Per the germline V gene, CDR1 is SGHRS and CDR2 is YFSETQ. Trimming removed 4 bases at V and 6 bases at J, with 17 bases between. The CDR3 consists of 14 residues. CDR3 protein: CASSPSGPPGEQYF. As DNA, the CDR3 is TGCGCCAGCAGCCCCAGTGGGCCCCCGGGCGAGCAGTACTTC.

This clone was recorded at least ten times. The genes are TRBV6-2 or TRBV6-3 and TRBJ2-1; D possibly matches TRBD1 or TRBD2 (5 bases each). Germline V lookup: CDR1 MNHEY, CDR2 SVGEGT. This CDR3 spans 13 amino acids. Trimming took 4 bases from V and 6 from J, leaving 10 bases between them. DNA of the CDR3: TGTGCCAGCAGTTCAGAGGGGATCAATGAGCAGTTCTTC. Protein sequence: CASSSEGINEQFF.

This clone showed up many times. The chain recombines TRBV20-1 with TRBJ2-3; D may be TRBD2 (6 bases). Germline CDR1 and CDR2: DFQATT and SNEGSKA (reference sequence). The V gene lost 4 bases and the J gene lost 0 bases, with 14 bases spanning the gap. CDR3 size: 15 residues. CDR3 protein: CSANHAGGSTDTQYF. The CDR3 DNA sequence: TGCAGTGCTAACCACGCTGGGGGGAGCACAGATACGCAGTATTTT.

This clone occurred a few times. This chain links TRBV14 with TRBJ1-2, with D tentatively TRBD1 (6 bases). Trimming cost V 1 base and J 8 bases, with 17 bases left between them. The germline V gene encodes CDR1 SGHDN and CDR2 FVKESK. This CDR3 is built from 15 residues. CDR3 in amino acids: CASSQVPGASGGYTF. CDR3 coding DNA: TGTGCCAGCAGCCAAGTCCCGGGGGCTTCGGGCGGCTACACCTTC.

This clone came up a few times. The V gene is TRBV20-1, the J gene TRBJ2-2; TRBD2 matches at 10 bases. The CDR3 is made up of 16 amino acids. Germline V lookup: CDR1 DFQATT, CDR2 SNEGSKA (reference sequence). The J segment lost 3 bases and the V segment lost 6 bases, leaving 10 bases of the junction unmatched. Written as DNA, the CDR3 is TGCAGTGCGATTGACCTAGCGGGGGCGTACACCGGGGAGCTGTTTTTT. The encoded protein is CSAIDLAGAYTGELFF.

The table lists this clone with many counts. V is TRBV20-1 and J is TRBJ2-7, with 11 bases lining up with TRBD2. Germline V gives CDR1 DFQATT, CDR2 SNEGSKA (reference sequence). With V trimmed by 1 base and J by 4 bases, 9 bases remained unmatched. The CDR3 runs to 16 residues. The CDR3 region is CSARAPYSGGGYEQYF. In nucleotides, the CDR3 is TGCAGTGCTAGAGCCCCTTATAGCGGGGGGGGGTACGAGCAGTACTTC.

CDR3 sequence reads: CSSGTAEYGYTF. The CDR3 DNA is TGCAGCTCGGGGACAGCGGAATATGGCTACACCTTC. V gene TRBV29-1 combines with J gene TRBJ1-2, with 7 positions matching TRBD1. The V gene end was trimmed by 8 bases and the J gene end by 5 bases; junction bases not matched to a gene: 8. The CDR3 covers 12 residues. Germline-derived CDR1 and CDR2 are SQVTM and ANQGSEA.

The rearrangement links TRBV7-3 to TRBJ1-1, with D possibly matching TRBD1 (5 bases). V gave up 5 bases and J gave up 4 bases, with 11 bases separating them. The CDR3 contains 13 residues. From germline, CDR1 is SGHTA and CDR2 FQGTGA. The CDR3 loop reads CASSQGPSTEAFF. For the CDR3, the DNA is TGTGCCAGCAGCCAGGGACCCAGCACTGAAGCTTTCTTT. The variable domain in full, with the rest retrieved from reference TRBV7-3 and TRBJ1-1, is GAGVSQTPSNKVTEKGKYVELRCDPISGHTALYWYRQSLGQGPEFLIYFQGTGAADDSGLPNDRFFAVRPEGSVSTLKIQRTERGDSAVYLCASSQGPSTEAFFGQGTRLTVV.

The V and J genes are TRBV20-1 and TRBJ2-7; no clear D gene. V lost 0 bases to trimming and J lost 2 bases, with 11 bases between them. CDR1 and CDR2 from the germline V gene are DFQATT and SNEGSKA (reference sequence). CDR3 length: 14 amino acids. CDR3 in DNA: TGCAGTGCTAGAGATAGGACGGATACCTACGAGCAGTACTTC. Encoded protein: CSARDRTDTYEQYF.

The J gene is TRBJ2-1, the V gene TRBV12-3 or TRBV12-4, with a tentative D call TRBD2 (6 bases). The CDR3 extends over 11 amino acids. Trimming removed 6 bases at V and 9 bases at J, with 9 bases between. CDR3 residues: CASSRDFEQFF. The CDR3 nucleotides are TGTGCCAGCAGCCGGGACTTTGAGCAGTTCTTC.

This clone is medium-sized. The chain uses TRBV30 and TRBJ1-2, with D possibly matching TRBD1 (6 bases). This CDR3 has 13 residues. Trimming pared 3 bases from V and 3 bases from J, leaving 11 bases between. Germline V gives CDR1 GTSNPN, CDR2 SVGIG (reference sequence). CDR3: CAWRTGKHYGYTF. The CDR3 region has the DNA TGTGCCTGGAGAACAGGGAAACACTATGGCTACACCTTC.

Many counts were recorded for this clone. The V call is TRBV12-3 or TRBV12-4, the J call TRBJ1-1, with D unclear. The CDR3 extends over 13 amino acids. Trimming took 6 bases from V and 1 from J, leaving 9 bases between them. CDR3 protein: CASRRRENTEAFF. The CDR3 DNA sequence: TGTGCCAGCAGGCGCCGAGAGAACACTGAAGCTTTCTTT.

A word on this clone: Germline is not matched at one junction end, which may reflect a read error. The chain joins TRBV15 to TRBJ2-6; tentatively, D is TRBD1 or TRBD2 (5 bases each). The CDR3 loop spans 16 amino acids. The V gene's germline CDR1 is LNHNV and CDR2 YYDKDF (reference sequence). The DNA for the CDR3 is TGTGCCACTAGCAGGGACCAGGTTTCTGGGGCCAACGTCCTGACTTTC. It translates to CATSRDQVSGANVLTF.

Comment on this clone: A much larger clone is a single base away; this may be a read error. This sequence joins TRBV19 and TRBJ1-5, with D tentatively TRBD1 (5 bases). The V and J ends lost 3 bases and 15 bases respectively, with 24 bases between them. Germline CDR1 LNHDA, CDR2 SQIVND (reference sequence). The CDR3 loop spans 15 amino acids. CDR3 DNA sequence: TGTGCCAGTAGTATGGCATCCGGGATCCGACAGCTCCCGCATTTT. This gives the protein CASSMASGIRQLPHF. Based on the CDR3 plus reference TRBV19 and TRBJ1-5, the full variable domain is DGGITQSPKYLFRKEGQNVTLSCEQNLNHDAMYWYRQDPGQGLRLIYYSQIVNDFQKGDIAEGYSVSREKKESFPLTVTSAQKNPTAFYLCASSMASGIRQLPHFGDGTRLSIL.

The chain combines TRBV14 with TRBJ1-1; D call uncertain. Germline CDR1 is SGHDN and CDR2 is FVKESK. Trimming cost V 4 bases and J 1 base, with 7 bases left between them. The CDR3 totals 13 residues. CDR3 in DNA: TGTGCCAGCAGCCTTTATACGAACACTGAAGCTTTCTTT. It codes for CASSLYTNTEAFF.

In this sample, this clone turned up a few times. The genes are TRBV28 and TRBJ1-1; D unclear. CDR1 MDHEN and CDR2 SYDVKM come from the germline V gene. The CDR3 has 13 amino acids. The V and J ends lost 0 bases and 1 base respectively, with 3 bases between them. The CDR3: CASSLWGNTEAFF. CDR3 nucleotides: TGTGCCAGCAGTTTATGGGGGAACACTGAAGCTTTCTTT.

The chain couples TRBV7-2 to TRBJ2-3; 7 positions agree with TRBD2. Unmatched junction bases numbered 8, after V lost 4 bases and J lost 7 bases. The CDR3 is 14 residues long. Germline CDR1 is SGHTA and CDR2 is FQGNSA. CDR3 loop: CASSSQRDRNTQYF. CDR3 nucleotide sequence: TGTGCCAGCAGCTCCCAGCGGGACCGGAATACGCAGTATTTT.

The chain uses TRBV12-5 and TRBJ1-6; D unclear. This CDR3 has 14 amino acids. The V gene lost 3 bases and the J gene lost 7 bases, with 10 bases spanning the gap. Germline V gene lookup returns CDR1 LGHNT and CDR2 FRNRAP. The CDR3 nucleotides are TGTGCTAGTGGTTTCGGTCAGGCGAATTCACCCCTCCACTTT. Encoded protein: CASGFGQANSPLHF.

This clone has ten or more counts. J is TRBJ2-3 and V is TRBV7-2; D gene ambiguous. The CDR3 is 14 amino acids. Germline V lookup: CDR1 SGHTA, CDR2 FQGNSA. V was shortened by 3 bases and J by 3 bases, with 10 bases between the two germline ends. DNA of the CDR3: TGTGCCAGCAGCTTCACGGCAGCTACAGATACGCAGTATTTT. It specifies CASSFTAATDTQYF. Full variable domain (rest looked up from reference TRBV7-2 and TRBJ2-3): GAGVSQSPSNKVTEKGKDVELRCDPISGHTALYWYRQSLGQGLEFLIYFQGNSAPDKSGLPSDRFSAERTGGSVSTLTIQRTQQEDSAVYLCASSFTAATDTQYFGPGTRLTVL.

This clone was seen a handful of times. The gene calls are TRBV20-1 and TRBJ2-7; 11 bases line up with TRBD2. Germline CDR1 is DFQATT and CDR2 is SNEGSKA (reference sequence). The CDR3 covers 13 residues. Trimming took 4 bases from V and 3 from J; bases not matched to a gene: 2. DNA for the CDR3: TGCAGTGCTACAGGACTAGCGGGCTACGAGCAGTACTTC. As protein: CSATGLAGYEQYF.

This clone has a count of ten or more. The sample contains more than one DNA sequence encoding this CDR3. The chain is built from TRBV10-3 and TRBJ1-1, with D unclear. V lost 3 bases, J lost 4 bases, and 6 bases lay in between. The CDR3 extends over 12 amino acids. CDR1 and CDR2 (germline): ENHRY, SYGVKD. DNA for the CDR3: TGTGCCATCAGTGACCGTCGCACTGAAGCTTTCTTT. It encodes CAISDRRTEAFF.